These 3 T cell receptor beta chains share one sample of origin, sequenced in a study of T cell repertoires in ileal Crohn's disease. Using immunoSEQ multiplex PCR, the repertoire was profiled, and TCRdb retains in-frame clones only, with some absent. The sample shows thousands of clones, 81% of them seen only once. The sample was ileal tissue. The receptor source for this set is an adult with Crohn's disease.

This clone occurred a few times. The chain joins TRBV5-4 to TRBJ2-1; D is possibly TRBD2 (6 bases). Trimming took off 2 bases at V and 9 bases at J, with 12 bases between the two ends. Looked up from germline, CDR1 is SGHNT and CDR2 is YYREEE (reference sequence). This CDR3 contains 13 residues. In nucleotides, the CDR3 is TGTGCCAGCAGCTTCCCGGGAGCGAGTGAGCAGTTCTTC. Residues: CASSFPGASEQFF.

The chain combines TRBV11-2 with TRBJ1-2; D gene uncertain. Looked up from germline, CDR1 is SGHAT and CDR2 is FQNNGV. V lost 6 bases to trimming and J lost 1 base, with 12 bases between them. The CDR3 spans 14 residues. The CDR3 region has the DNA TGTGCCAGCAGGGCGGGGAATTTTAACTATGGCTACACCTTC. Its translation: CASRAGNFNYGYTF. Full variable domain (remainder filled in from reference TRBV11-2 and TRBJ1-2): EAGVAQSPRYKIIEKRQSVAFWCNPISGHATLYWYQQILGQGPKLLIQFQNNGVVDDSQLPKDRFSAERLKGVDSTLKIQPAKLEDSAVYLCASRAGNFNYGYTFGSGTRLTVV.

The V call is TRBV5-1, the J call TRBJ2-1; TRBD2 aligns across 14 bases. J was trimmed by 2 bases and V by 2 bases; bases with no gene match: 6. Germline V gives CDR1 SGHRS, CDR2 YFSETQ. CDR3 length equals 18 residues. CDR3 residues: CASSFTGTSGGAYNEQFF. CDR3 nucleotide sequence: TGCGCCAGCAGCTTCACTGGGACTAGCGGGGGCGCCTACAATGAGCAGTTCTTC.